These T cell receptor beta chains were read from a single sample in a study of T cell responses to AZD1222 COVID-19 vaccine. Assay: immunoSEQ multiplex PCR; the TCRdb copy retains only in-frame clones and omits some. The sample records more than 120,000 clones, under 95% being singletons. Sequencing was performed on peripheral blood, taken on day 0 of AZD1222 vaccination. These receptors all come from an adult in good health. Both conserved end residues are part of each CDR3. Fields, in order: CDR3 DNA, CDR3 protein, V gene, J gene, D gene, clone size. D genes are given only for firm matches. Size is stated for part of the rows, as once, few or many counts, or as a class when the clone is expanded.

DNA: TGTGCCAGCAGCCCGTTGCTGGGGGCTGGTTACGAGCAGTACTTC; CDR3: CASSPLLGAGYEQYF; V: TRBV7-2; J: TRBJ2-7; D: NA; size: once
DNA: TGTGCCAGCAGCTTAGGCGTCTCCTACAATGAGCAGTTCTTC; CDR3: CASSLGVSYNEQFF; V: TRBV7-9; J: TRBJ2-1; D: NA; size: NA
DNA: TGTGCCAGCAGCCAGGGACAGGTCCAAAATGAGCAGTTCTTC; CDR3: CASSQGQVQNEQFF; V: TRBV16; J: TRBJ2-1; D: TRBD1; size: NA
DNA: TGTGCCACCAGTGACTTGAATGAGCAGTTCTTC; CDR3: CATSDLNEQFF; V: TRBV24-1; J: TRBJ2-1; D: NA; size: NA
DNA: TGTGCCAGCAGCTCGAGGGGGACTAGCGGGGGATTCTACGAGCAGTACTTC; CDR3: CASSSRGTSGGFYEQYF; V: TRBV7-2; J: TRBJ2-7; D: TRBD2; size: NA
DNA: TGCGCCAGCAGTGGTTCTCTAGCGGCGCCCTACAATGAGCAGTTCTTC; CDR3: CASSGSLAAPYNEQFF; V: TRBV10-2; J: TRBJ2-1; D: TRBD2; size: NA
DNA: TGCGCCAGCAGGGACAGGGGGGCGAACAATGAGCAGTTCTTC; CDR3: CASRDRGANNEQFF; V: TRBV4-1; J: TRBJ2-1; D: TRBD1; size: NA
DNA: TGTGCCAGCAGCGTGGACAGGGCGATCTCTGGGGCCAACGTCCTGACTTTC; CDR3: CASSVDRAISGANVLTF; V: TRBV9; J: TRBJ2-6; D: TRBD1; size: NA
DNA: TGTGCCAGCAGTTACTCATTTCAGGGACCCCCGGGCACTGAAGCTTTCTTT; CDR3: CASSYSFQGPPGTEAFF; V: TRBV6-2/TRBV6-3; J: TRBJ1-1; D: NA; size: NA
DNA: TGTGCCACCAGAGGGACAGCGGGGGGCCCCCTCGTTGGGGAGCTGTTTTTT; CDR3: CATRGTAGGPLVGELFF; V: TRBV15; J: TRBJ2-2; D: TRBD2; size: NA
DNA: TGTGCCAGCAGCCCAGCGAATACGCAGTATTTT; CDR3: CASSPANTQYF; V: TRBV7-2; J: TRBJ2-3; D: NA; size: NA
DNA: TGTGCCAGCAGCAGACCGGGGTCAGGGGGGGTAGCCTACGAGCAGTACTTC; CDR3: CASSRPGSGGVAYEQYF; V: TRBV21-1; J: TRBJ2-7; D: NA; size: NA
DNA: TGTGCCAGCAGTGAAGGCACATCCCTTGCCCAGCATTTT; CDR3: CASSEGTSLAQHF; V: TRBV6-1; J: TRBJ1-5; D: NA; size: NA
DNA: TGTGCCAGCAGTGAGGACGGGCTCTATGGCTACACCTTC; CDR3: CASSEDGLYGYTF; V: TRBV6-1; J: TRBJ1-2; D: NA; size: NA
DNA: TGTGCCAGCAGTGGGCTGACTAGCGGGAGTGTCAACGAGCAGTACTTC; CDR3: CASSGLTSGSVNEQYF; V: TRBV2; J: TRBJ2-7; D: TRBD2; size: few
DNA: TGTGCCAGCAGTGATGAGGGGACAGGGAACAATGAGCAGTTCTTC; CDR3: CASSDEGTGNNEQFF; V: TRBV2; J: TRBJ2-1; D: TRBD1; size: NA
DNA: TGTGCCAGCAGCGTAGCCCGGACAGGGAACACCGGGGAGCTGTTTTTT; CDR3: CASSVARTGNTGELFF; V: TRBV9; J: TRBJ2-2; D: TRBD1; size: once
DNA: TGCGCCAGCATCCCGACGGATCCACAGAAAAAACTGTTTTTT; CDR3: CASIPTDPQKKLFF; V: TRBV5-1; J: TRBJ1-4; D: NA; size: NA
DNA: TGTGCCAGCAGCCTGGGACTAGCGTATGGTGAGCAGTTCTTC; CDR3: CASSLGLAYGEQFF; V: TRBV5-6; J: TRBJ2-1; D: TRBD2; size: NA
DNA: TGTGCCAGTACCCTGGAAAACACCATATATTTT; CDR3: CASTLENTIYF; V: TRBV18; J: TRBJ1-3; D: NA; size: NA
DNA: TGCGCCAGCAGCAGCGCAGGGCATGAGCAGTTCTTC; CDR3: CASSSAGHEQFF; V: TRBV5-1; J: TRBJ2-1; D: NA; size: once
DNA: TGTGCCAGCAGGCGCGGGACAGGAGCTAACTATGGCTACACCTTC; CDR3: CASRRGTGANYGYTF; V: TRBV2; J: TRBJ1-2; D: TRBD1; size: NA
DNA: TGTGCCAGCTCACCACTAGCGGTCCCAGATACGCAGTATTTT; CDR3: CASSPLAVPDTQYF; V: TRBV18; J: TRBJ2-3; D: NA; size: NA
DNA: TGTGCCAGCAGCTTGGAACAGGGAACCTACGAGCAGTACTTC; CDR3: CASSLEQGTYEQYF; V: TRBV5-6; J: TRBJ2-7; D: NA; size: NA
DNA: TGTGCCAGCAGCTTAATGCGAGGACTAGCGAGCAATGAGCAGTTCTTC; CDR3: CASSLMRGLASNEQFF; V: TRBV11-2; J: TRBJ2-1; D: TRBD2; size: NA
DNA: TGTGCCAGCAGTTCCACAGGGTTTATGCAGACCCAGTACTTC; CDR3: CASSSTGFMQTQYF; V: TRBV27; J: TRBJ2-5; D: NA; size: NA
DNA: TGTGCCAGCAGCAACCGGGGGGACTCCTACAATGAGCAGTTCTTC; CDR3: CASSNRGDSYNEQFF; V: TRBV6-2/TRBV6-3; J: TRBJ2-1; D: TRBD2; size: NA
DNA: TGTGCCAGCAGTTTCAGGGGCCCTAACACTGAAGCTTTCTTT; CDR3: CASSFRGPNTEAFF; V: TRBV27; J: TRBJ1-1; D: NA; size: NA
DNA: TGCGCCAGCAGTGAGTCGTTCTACGAGCAGTACTTC; CDR3: CASSESFYEQYF; V: TRBV10-1; J: TRBJ2-7; D: NA; size: once
DNA: TGTGCCAGCAGTCATCCCCTAGGGGAGCGGGGCTACGAGCAGTACTTC; CDR3: CASSHPLGERGYEQYF; V: TRBV6-4; J: TRBJ2-7; D: TRBD2; size: NA
DNA: TGTGCCAGCAGTTTATGGCATCGGGGATACACAGATACGCAGTATTTT; CDR3: CASSLWHRGYTDTQYF; V: TRBV27; J: TRBJ2-3; D: NA; size: NA
DNA: TGTGCCAGCAGCCAAGGGACAACCGGGGAGCTGTTTTTT; CDR3: CASSQGTTGELFF; V: TRBV3-1/TRBV3-2; J: TRBJ2-2; D: NA; size: NA
DNA: TGTGCCAGCAGTGACAGGGTGGGCGGCTACACCTTC; CDR3: CASSDRVGGYTF; V: TRBV6-1; J: TRBJ1-2; D: NA; size: NA
DNA: TGTGCCAGCAGCAAATTTGGACTGATTGGTGAAGCTTTCTTT; CDR3: CASSKFGLIGEAFF; V: TRBV3-1/TRBV3-2; J: TRBJ1-1; D: NA; size: NA
DNA: TGTGCCAGCAGCTTGATCACTAGCGGGATCTACGAGCAGTACTTC; CDR3: CASSLITSGIYEQYF; V: TRBV5-5; J: TRBJ2-7; D: TRBD2; size: NA
DNA: TGTGCCACCAGCAGAGTCGGGGACAGGTTTTACAATGAGCAGTTCTTC; CDR3: CATSRVGDRFYNEQFF; V: TRBV15; J: TRBJ2-1; D: TRBD1; size: NA